One sample yielded the 2 T cell receptor beta chains listed below, sequenced in a study of CD8 T cells in ankylosing spondylitis. Each CDR3 protein is one row after TCRdb ran MiXCR on the 5' RACE reads. Among 250,000 or so distinct CDR3 sequences, 18% were seen once, and the ten largest hold less than 35%. The specimen sequenced was blood, either unsorted or a sorted T cell fraction (not recorded which). All receptors come from a male donor with ankylosing spondylitis or in good health (not recorded which).

The chain has TRBV29-1 and TRBJ2-7; D not certain. The CDR3 is made up of 10 amino acids. Trimming left V 4 bases short and J 4 bases short, with 5 bases between. CDR1 is SQVTM and CDR2 is ANQGSEA in the germline V gene. CDR3: CSVVDYEQYF. CDR3 DNA sequence: TGCAGCGTTGTTGATTACGAGCAGTACTTC.

V and J are TRBV3-1 and TRBJ2-7, with a weak D call TRBD1 (6 bases). The V and J ends lost 0 bases and 0 bases respectively, with 9 bases between them. In germline, CDR1 is LGHDT, CDR2 YNNKEL (reference sequence). This CDR3 region has 15 residues. The CDR3 loop is CASSQEIQGSYEQYF. DNA for the CDR3: TGTGCCAGCAGCCAAGAAATACAGGGCTCCTACGAGCAGTACTTC.